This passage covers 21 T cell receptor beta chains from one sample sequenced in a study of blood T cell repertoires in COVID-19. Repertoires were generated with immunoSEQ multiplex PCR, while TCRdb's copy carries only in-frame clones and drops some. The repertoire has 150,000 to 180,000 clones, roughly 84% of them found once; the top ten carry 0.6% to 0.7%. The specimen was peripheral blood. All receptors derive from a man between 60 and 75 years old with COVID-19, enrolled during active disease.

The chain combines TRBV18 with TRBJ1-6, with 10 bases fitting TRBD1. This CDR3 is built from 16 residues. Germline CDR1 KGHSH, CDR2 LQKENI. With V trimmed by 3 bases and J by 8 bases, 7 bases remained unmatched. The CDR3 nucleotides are TGTGCCAGCTCACCGAGACAGGGGGCTGCGGATTCACCCCTCCACTTT. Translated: CASSPRQGAADSPLHF.

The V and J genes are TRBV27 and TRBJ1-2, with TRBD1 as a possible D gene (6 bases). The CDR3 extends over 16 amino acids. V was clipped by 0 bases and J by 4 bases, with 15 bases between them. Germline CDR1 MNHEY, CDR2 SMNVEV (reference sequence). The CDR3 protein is CASSLSGGANSYGYTF. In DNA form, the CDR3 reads TGTGCCAGCAGTTTATCGGGGGGGGCTAATAGCTATGGCTACACCTTC.

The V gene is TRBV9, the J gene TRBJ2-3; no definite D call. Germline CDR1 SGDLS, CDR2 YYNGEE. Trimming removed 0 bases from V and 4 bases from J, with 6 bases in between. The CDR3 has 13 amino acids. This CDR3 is CASSVGPPDTQYF. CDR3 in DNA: TGTGCCAGCAGCGTAGGGCCACCAGATACGCAGTATTTT.

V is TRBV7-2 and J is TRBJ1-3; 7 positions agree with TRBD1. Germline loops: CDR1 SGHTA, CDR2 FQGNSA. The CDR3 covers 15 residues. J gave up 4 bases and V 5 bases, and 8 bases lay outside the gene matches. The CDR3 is CASSPSTGIGNTIYF. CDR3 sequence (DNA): TGTGCCAGCAGCCCTTCGACAGGGATCGGAAACACCATATATTTT. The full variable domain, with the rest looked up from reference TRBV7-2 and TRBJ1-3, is GAGVSQSPSNKVTEKGKDVELRCDPISGHTALYWYRQSLGQGLEFLIYFQGNSAPDKSGLPSDRFSAERTGGSVSTLTIQRTQQEDSAVYLCASSPSTGIGNTIYFGEGSWLTVV.

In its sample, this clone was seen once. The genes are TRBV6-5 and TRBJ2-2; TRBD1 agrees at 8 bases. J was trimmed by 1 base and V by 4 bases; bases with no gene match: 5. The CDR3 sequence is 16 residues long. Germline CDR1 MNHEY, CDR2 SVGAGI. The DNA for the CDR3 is TGTGCCAGCAGTTTCAGACAGGGGAGGAACACCGGGGAGCTGTTTTTT. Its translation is CASSFRQGRNTGELFF.

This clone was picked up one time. The CDR3 region has the DNA TGTGCCAGCAGACCACCCGGGGGGGGAAACACCATATATTTT. The encoded protein is CASRPPGGGNTIYF. The gene calls are TRBV7-2 and TRBJ1-3; possible D gene TRBD1, 5 bases. Germline CDR1 SGHTA, CDR2 FQGNSA. V was shortened by 6 bases and J by 4 bases, with 13 bases between the two germline ends. This CDR3 has 14 residues.

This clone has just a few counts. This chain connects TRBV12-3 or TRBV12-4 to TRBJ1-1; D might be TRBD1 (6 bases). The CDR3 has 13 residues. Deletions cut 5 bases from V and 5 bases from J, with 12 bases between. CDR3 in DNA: TGTGCCAGCAGTGATGACAGGTGGACTGAAGCTTTCTTT. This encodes CASSDDRWTEAFF.

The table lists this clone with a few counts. DNA of the CDR3: TGTGCCAGTAGTCTGACAGGGACAGGGGGTGGCTACACCTTC. Translated, it gives CASSLTGTGGGYTF. The chain has TRBV19 and TRBJ1-2; 11 nucleotides agree with TRBD1. The CDR3 totals 14 residues. The V segment lost 5 bases and the J segment 7 bases; nucleotides outside the gene matches: 6. Germline V gene sequence: CDR1 LNHDA, CDR2 SQIVND (reference sequence).

Here the CDR3 reads CASSKRTSGYNEQFF. CDR3 sequence (DNA): TGTGCCAGCAGTAAAAGGACTAGCGGCTACAATGAGCAGTTCTTC. This sequence joins TRBV6-2 or TRBV6-3 and TRBJ2-1; 10 bases line up with TRBD2. V lost 5 bases, J lost 3 bases, and 4 bases stayed unmatched. The CDR3 sequence is 15 residues long. In germline, CDR1 is MNHEY, CDR2 SVGEGT.

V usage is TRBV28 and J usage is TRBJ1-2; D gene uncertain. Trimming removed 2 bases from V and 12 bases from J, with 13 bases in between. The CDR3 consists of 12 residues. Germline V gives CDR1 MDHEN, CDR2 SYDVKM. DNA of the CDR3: TGTGCCAGCAGTTTAACCCGGCGGCTCCACACCTTC. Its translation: CASSLTRRLHTF.

This CDR3 reads CASTKGRGYTEAFF. The CDR3 nucleotides read TGTGCCAGTACTAAAGGGCGGGGATACACTGAAGCTTTCTTT. This chain connects TRBV19 to TRBJ1-1; unclear D gene. Trimming took off 7 bases at V and 3 bases at J, with 15 bases between the two ends. The V gene's germline CDR1 is LNHDA and CDR2 SQIVND (reference sequence). This CDR3 has 14 amino acids.

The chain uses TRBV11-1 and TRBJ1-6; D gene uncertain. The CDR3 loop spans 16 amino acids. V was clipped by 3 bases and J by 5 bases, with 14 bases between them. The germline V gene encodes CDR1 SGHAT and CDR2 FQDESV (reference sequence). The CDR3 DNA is TGTGCCAGCAGCTTTGGCCACGGGATAAATAATTCACCCCTCCACTTT. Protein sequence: CASSFGHGINNSPLHF.

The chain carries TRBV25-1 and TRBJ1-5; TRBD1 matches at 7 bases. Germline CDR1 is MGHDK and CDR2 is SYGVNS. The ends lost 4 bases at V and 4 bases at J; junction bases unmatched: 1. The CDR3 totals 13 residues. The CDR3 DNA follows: TGTGCCAGCAGTGGACAGGGAAATCAGCCCCAGCATTTT. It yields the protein CASSGQGNQPQHF. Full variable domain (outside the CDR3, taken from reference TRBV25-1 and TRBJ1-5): EADIYQTPRYLVIGTGKKITLECSQTMGHDKMYWYQQDPGMELHLIHYSYGVNSTEKGDLSSESTVSRIRTEHFPLTLESARPSHTSQYLCASSGQGNQPQHFGDGTRLSIL.

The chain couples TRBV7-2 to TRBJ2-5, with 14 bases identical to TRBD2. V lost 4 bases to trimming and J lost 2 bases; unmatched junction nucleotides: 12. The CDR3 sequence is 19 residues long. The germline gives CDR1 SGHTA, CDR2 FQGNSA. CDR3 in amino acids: CASSYLGLAGGPIQETQYF. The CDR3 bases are TGTGCCAGCAGCTACCTCGGACTAGCGGGGGGTCCCATACAAGAGACCCAGTACTTC.

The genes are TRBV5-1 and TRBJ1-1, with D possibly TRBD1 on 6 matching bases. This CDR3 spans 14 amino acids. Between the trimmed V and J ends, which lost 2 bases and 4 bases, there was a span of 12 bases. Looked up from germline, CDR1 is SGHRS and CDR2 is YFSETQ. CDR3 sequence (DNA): TGCGCCAGCAGCTTCAGTTTCAGGGGCACTGAAGCTTTCTTT. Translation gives CASSFSFRGTEAFF.

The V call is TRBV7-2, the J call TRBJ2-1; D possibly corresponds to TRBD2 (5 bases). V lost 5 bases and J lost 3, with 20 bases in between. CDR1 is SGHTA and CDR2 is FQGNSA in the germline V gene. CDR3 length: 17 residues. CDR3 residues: CASSPPGGRAVYNEQFF. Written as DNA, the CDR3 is TGTGCCAGCAGCCCCCCGGGTGGCCGAGCGGTCTACAATGAGCAGTTCTTC.

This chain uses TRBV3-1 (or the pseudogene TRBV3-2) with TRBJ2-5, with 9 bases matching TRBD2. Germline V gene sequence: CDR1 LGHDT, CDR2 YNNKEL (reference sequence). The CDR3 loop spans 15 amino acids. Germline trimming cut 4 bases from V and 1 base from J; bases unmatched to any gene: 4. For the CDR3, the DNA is TGTGCCAGCAGCCTCTGGACTAGCGCCCAAGAGACCCAGTACTTC. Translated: CASSLWTSAQETQYF.

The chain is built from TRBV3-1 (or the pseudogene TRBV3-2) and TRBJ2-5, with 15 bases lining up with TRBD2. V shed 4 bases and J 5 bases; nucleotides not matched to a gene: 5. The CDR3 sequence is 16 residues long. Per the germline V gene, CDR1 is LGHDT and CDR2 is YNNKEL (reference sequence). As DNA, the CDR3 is TGTGCCAGCAGCCGTACCGGGACTAGCGGGAGGGAGACCCAGTACTTC. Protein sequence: CASSRTGTSGRETQYF.

CDR3 loop: CASSFQTGLNTEAFF. The CDR3 DNA is TGCGCCAGCAGCTTCCAGACAGGCCTGAACACTGAAGCTTTCTTT. V usage is TRBV5-1 and J usage is TRBJ1-1; tentative D call: TRBD1 (6 bases). V was shortened by 2 bases and J by 0 bases, with 11 bases between the two germline ends. CDR3 length: 15 amino acids. The germline V gene encodes CDR1 SGHRS and CDR2 YFSETQ.

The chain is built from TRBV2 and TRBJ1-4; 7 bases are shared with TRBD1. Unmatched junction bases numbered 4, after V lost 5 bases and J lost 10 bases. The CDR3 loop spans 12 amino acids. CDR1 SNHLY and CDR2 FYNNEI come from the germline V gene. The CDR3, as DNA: TGTGCCAGCAGTCTCGAGGGGGCAAAACTGTTTTTT. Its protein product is CASSLEGAKLFF.

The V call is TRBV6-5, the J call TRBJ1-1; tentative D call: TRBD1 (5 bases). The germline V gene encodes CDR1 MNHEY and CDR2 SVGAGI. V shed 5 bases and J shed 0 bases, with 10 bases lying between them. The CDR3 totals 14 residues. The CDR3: CASSKGLLNTEAFF. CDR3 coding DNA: TGTGCCAGCAGTAAGGGACTGCTGAACACTGAAGCTTTCTTT.